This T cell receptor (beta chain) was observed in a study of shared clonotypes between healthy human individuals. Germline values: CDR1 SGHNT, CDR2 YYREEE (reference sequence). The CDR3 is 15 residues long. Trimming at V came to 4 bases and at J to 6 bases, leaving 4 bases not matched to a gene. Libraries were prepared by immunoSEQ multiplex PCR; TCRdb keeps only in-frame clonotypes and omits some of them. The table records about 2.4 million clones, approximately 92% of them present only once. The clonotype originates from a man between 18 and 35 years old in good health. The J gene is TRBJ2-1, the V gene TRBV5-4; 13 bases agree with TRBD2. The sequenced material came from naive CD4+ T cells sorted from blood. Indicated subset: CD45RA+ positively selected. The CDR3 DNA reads TGTGCCAGCAGCCCCGGACTAGCGGGAGCCAATGAGCAGTTCTTC. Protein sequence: CASSPGLAGANEQFF.